This T cell receptor (beta chain) was sequenced for a study of shared clonotypes between healthy human individuals. Findings and limits, study-wide: Estimated clonotype richness was generally higher in naive than memory subsets.

Points on this clone: As yet, its antigen is unknown.

Sequencing was performed with immunoSEQ multiplex PCR; in TCRdb, only in-frame clones are kept and a portion is missing. The data show approximately 2.3 million clones, with over 85% seen just once and 0.35% to 0.5% held by the top ten. The sequence came from a man between 18 and 29 years old in good health. Some clones in this sample may be carry-over from other donors' samples. The sample taken for sequencing was naive CD4+ T cells from PBMCs. The subset denotes: CD45RA+ positively selected.

CDR3 region: CASSYGAGRGIYEQYF. The CDR3 DNA follows: TGTGCCAGCAGTTATGGGGCCGGGAGAGGGATCTACGAGCAGTACTTC. V gene TRBV6-5 combines with J gene TRBJ2-7, with D possibly matching TRBD2 (6 bases). The CDR3 runs to 16 residues. Between the trimmed V and J ends, which lost 3 bases and 3 bases, there was a span of 18 bases. CDR1 is MNHEY, CDR2 SVGAGI, per germline.